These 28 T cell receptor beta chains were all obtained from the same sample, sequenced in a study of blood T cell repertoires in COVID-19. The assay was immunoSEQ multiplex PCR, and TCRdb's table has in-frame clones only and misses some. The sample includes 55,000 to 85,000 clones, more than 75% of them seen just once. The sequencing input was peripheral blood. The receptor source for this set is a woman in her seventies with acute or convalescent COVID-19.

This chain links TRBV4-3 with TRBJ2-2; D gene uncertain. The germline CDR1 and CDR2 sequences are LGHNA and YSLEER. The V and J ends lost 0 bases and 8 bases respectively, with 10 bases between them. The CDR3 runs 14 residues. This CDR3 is CASSQDTLRGELFF. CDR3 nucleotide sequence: TGCGCCAGCAGCCAAGATACACTACGGGGGGAGCTGTTTTTT.

CDR3 amino acids: CASSEPRSGSFSYEQYF. CDR3 nucleotides: TGTGCCAGCAGTGAACCACGAAGCGGGTCCTTCTCCTACGAGCAGTACTTC. The V and J genes are TRBV6-1 and TRBJ2-7, with D maybe TRBD2 (6 bases). The germline V gene has CDR1 MNHNS and CDR2 SASEGT. The germline V and J ends were trimmed by 2 bases and 0 bases, with 17 bases remaining between them. CDR3 length equals 17 residues.

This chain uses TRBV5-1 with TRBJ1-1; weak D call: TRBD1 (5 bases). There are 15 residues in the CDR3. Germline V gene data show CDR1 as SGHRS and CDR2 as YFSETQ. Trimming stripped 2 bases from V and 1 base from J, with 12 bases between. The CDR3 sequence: CASSFGPGQNTEAFF. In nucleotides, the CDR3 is TGCGCCAGCAGCTTCGGTCCCGGACAGAACACTGAAGCTTTCTTT.

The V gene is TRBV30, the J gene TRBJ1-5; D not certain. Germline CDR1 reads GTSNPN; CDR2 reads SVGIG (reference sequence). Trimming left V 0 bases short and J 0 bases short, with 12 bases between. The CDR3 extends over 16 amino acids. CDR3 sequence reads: CAWSVGRSYSNQPQHF. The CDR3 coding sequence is TGTGCCTGGAGTGTGGGCAGGTCCTATAGCAATCAGCCCCAGCATTTT.

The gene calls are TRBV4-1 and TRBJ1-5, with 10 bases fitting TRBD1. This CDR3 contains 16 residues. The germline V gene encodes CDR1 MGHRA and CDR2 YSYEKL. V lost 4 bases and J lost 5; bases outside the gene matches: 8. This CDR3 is CASSPSGTGADQPQHF. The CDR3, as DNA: TGCGCCAGCAGCCCCTCAGGGACAGGGGCTGATCAGCCCCAGCATTTT.

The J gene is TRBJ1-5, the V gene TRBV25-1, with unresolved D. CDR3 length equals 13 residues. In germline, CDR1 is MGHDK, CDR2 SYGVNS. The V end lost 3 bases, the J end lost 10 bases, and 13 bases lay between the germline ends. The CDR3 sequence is CASSDRPGSPQHF. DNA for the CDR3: TGTGCCAGCAGTGACAGGCCCGGCTCACCCCAGCATTTT.

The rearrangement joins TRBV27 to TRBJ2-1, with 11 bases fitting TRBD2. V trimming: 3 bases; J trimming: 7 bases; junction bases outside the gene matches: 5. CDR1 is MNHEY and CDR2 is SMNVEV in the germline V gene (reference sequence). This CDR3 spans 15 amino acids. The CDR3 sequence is CASSLLASGRNEQFF. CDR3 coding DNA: TGTGCCAGCAGTTTGCTGGCTAGCGGGAGGAATGAGCAGTTCTTC.

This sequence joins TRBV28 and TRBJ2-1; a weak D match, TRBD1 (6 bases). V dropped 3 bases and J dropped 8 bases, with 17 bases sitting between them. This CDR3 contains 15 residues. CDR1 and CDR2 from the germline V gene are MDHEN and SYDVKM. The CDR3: CASSFSMGAGDEQFF. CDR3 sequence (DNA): TGTGCCAGCAGTTTCTCAATGGGGGCTGGCGATGAGCAGTTCTTC.

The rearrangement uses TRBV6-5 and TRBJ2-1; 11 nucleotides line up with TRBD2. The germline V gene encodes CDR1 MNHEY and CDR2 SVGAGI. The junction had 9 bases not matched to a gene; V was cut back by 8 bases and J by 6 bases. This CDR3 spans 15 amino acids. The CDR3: CASRSRLAGSNEQFF. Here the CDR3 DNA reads TGTGCCAGCCGCTCGAGACTAGCGGGATCCAATGAGCAGTTCTTC.

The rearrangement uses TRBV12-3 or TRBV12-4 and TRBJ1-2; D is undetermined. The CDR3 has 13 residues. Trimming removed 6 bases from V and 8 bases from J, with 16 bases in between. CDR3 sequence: CASRITQTGGYTF. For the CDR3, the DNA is TGTGCCAGCAGGATTACCCAGACCGGGGGCTACACCTTC.

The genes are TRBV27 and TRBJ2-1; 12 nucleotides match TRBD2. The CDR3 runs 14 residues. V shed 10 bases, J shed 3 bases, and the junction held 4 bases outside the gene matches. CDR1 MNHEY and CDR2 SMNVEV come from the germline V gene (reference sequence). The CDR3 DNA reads TGTGCCACCCTAGCGGGGGGGATCTACAATGAGCAGTTCTTC. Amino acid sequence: CATLAGGIYNEQFF.

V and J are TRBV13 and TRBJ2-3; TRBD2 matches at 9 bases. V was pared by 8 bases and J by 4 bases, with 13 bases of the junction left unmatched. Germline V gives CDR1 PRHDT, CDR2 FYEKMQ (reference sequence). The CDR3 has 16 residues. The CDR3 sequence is CASGINSGSWADTQYF. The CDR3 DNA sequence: TGTGCCAGCGGGATCAATAGCGGGAGCTGGGCAGATACGCAGTATTTT.

The DNA for the CDR3 is TGCGCCAGCACCCCAGGGGGCCCACAAGAGACCCAGTACTTC. Its protein is CASTPGGPQETQYF. The chain is built from TRBV5-1 and TRBJ2-5, with 8 bases matching TRBD1. The junction had 6 bases not matched to a gene; V was cut back by 6 bases and J by 2 bases. There are 14 residues in the CDR3. CDR1 is SGHRS, CDR2 YFSETQ, per germline.

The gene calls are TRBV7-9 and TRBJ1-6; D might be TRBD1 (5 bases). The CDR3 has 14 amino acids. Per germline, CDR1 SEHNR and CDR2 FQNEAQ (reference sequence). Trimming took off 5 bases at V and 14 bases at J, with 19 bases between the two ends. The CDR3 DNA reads TGTGCCAGCAGCAAGGGCCAGGGCGAGTTCACCCTCCACTTT. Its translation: CASSKGQGEFTLHF.

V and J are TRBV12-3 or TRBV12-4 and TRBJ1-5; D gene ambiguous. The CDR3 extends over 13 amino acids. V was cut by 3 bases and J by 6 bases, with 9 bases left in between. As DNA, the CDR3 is TGTGCCAGCAGTTTCCCCCCCGGTCAGCCCCAGCATTTT. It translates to CASSFPPGQPQHF.

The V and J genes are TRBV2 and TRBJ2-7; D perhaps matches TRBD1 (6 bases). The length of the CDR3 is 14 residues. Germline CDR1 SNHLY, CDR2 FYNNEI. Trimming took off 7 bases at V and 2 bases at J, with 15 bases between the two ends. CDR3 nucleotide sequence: TGTGCCAGCATCGGACAGAATACGGCCTACGAGCAGTACTTC. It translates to CASIGQNTAYEQYF.

In DNA, the CDR3 is TGTGCCAGCACCACCCGAGATTCAGATACGCAGTATTTT. Protein: CASTTRDSDTQYF. The chain joins TRBV12-3 or TRBV12-4 to TRBJ2-3; no firm D call. The CDR3 runs to 13 residues. V was cut by 7 bases and J by 4 bases, with 12 bases left in between.

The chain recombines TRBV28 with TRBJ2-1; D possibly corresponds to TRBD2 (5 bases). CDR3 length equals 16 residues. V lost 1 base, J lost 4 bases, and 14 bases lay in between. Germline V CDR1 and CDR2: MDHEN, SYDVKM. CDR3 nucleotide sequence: TGTGCCAGCAGTTTATCACCGGGAAAGCGGTACAATGAGCAGTTCTTC. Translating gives CASSLSPGKRYNEQFF.

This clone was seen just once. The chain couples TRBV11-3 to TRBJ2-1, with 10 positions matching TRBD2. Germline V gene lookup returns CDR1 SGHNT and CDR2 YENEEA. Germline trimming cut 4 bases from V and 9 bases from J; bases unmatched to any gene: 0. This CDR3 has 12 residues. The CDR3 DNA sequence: TGTGCCAGCAGCTCTAGCGGGGGTGAGCAGTTCTTC. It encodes CASSSSGGEQFF.

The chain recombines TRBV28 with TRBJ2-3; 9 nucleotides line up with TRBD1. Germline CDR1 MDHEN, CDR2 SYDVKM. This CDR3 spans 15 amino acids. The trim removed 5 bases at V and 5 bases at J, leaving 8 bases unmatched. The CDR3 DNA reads TGTGCCAGCAGTACCCACAGGGGGCTTGGAGATACGCAGTATTTT. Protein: CASSTHRGLGDTQYF.

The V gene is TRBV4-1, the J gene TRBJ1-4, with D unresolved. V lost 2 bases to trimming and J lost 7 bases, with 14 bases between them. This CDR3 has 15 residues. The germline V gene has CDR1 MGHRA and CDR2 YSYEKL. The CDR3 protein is CASSQKVQAVEKLFF. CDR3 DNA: TGCGCCAGCAGCCAAAAGGTTCAAGCGGTTGAAAAACTGTTTTTT.

CDR3 residues: CASSSMFGTASLYGYTF. For the CDR3, the DNA is TGTGCCAGCAGTTCTATGTTTGGGACAGCGTCACTCTATGGCTACACCTTC. V gene TRBV5-8 combines with J gene TRBJ1-2; 7 nucleotides agree with TRBD1. Unmatched junction bases numbered 17, after V lost 5 bases and J lost 4 bases. The germline CDR1 and CDR2 sequences are SGHTS and YDEGEE. The CDR3 is made up of 17 amino acids.

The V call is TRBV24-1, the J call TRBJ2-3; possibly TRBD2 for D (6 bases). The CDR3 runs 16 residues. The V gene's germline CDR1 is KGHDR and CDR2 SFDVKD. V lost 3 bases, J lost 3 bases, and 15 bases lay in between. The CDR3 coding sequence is TGTGCCACCAGTGATCCTGCCTCGGAGGGGACAGATACGCAGTATTTT. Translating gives CATSDPASEGTDTQYF.

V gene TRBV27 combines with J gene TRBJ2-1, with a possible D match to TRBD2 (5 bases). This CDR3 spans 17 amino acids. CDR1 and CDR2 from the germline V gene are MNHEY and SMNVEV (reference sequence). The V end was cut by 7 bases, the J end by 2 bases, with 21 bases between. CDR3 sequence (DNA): TGTGCCAGCACCCAGCGGAAGCAAAATATAGCCTACAATGAGCAGTTCTTC. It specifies CASTQRKQNIAYNEQFF.

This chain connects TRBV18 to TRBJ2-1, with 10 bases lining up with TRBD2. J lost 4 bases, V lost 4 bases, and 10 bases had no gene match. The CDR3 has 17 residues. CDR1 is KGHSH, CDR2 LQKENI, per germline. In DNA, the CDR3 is TGTGCCAGCTCACAGATCGGGACTAGCGAGACATACAATGAGCAGTTCTTC. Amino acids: CASSQIGTSETYNEQFF.

Written as DNA, the CDR3 is TGTGCCTGGAGTGTAGGCAGGCTCGGCTACACCTTC. Translation gives CAWSVGRLGYTF. V gene TRBV30 combines with J gene TRBJ1-2; no clear D gene. Per germline, CDR1 GTSNPN and CDR2 SVGIG (reference sequence). This CDR3 region has 12 residues. Trimming took off 0 bases at V and 8 bases at J, with 10 bases between the two ends.

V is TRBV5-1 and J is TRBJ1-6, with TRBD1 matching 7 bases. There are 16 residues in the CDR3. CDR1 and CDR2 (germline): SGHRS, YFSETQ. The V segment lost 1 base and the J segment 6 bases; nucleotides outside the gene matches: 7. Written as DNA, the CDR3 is TGCGCCAGCAGCTTGAGCTCTAGACAGGGTAATTCACCCCTCCACTTT. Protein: CASSLSSRQGNSPLHF. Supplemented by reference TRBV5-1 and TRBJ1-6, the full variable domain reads KAGVTQTPRYLIKTRGQQVTLSCSPISGHRSVSWYQQTPGQGLQFLFEYFSETQRNKGNFPGRFSGRQFSNSRSEMNVSTLELGDSALYLCASSLSSRQGNSPLHFGNGTRLTVT.

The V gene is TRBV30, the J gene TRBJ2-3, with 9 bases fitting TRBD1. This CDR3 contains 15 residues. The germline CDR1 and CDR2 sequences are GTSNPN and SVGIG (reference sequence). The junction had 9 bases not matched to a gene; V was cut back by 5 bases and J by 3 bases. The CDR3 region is CAWGRGGQGTDTQYF. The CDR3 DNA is TGTGCCTGGGGGCGGGGAGGACAGGGGACAGATACGCAGTATTTT.